This T cell receptor beta chain was found in a study of PD-L1 blockade in urothelial cancer (dated 2017 in TCRdb). About the full investigation: Every patient began therapy around 2014 and was given atezolizumab 1,200 mg intravenously every 3 weeks. About 90% of the roughly 29 patients were males with bladder-origin urothelial cancer, and about 60% of the 29 reported a prior smoking history. Patients had an ECOG performance status of 0 or 1 and had received between 0 and 3 prior chemotherapy regimens. Blood samples were analyzed 3 weeks after the start of treatment (second dose) and 6 weeks after the start of treatment. Blood samples gave median yields of about 140,000 T cells and approximately 80,000 unique TCRs, along with a median clonality of around 0.08. The study was an exploratory multi-omic analysis of somatic, immune and clinical correlates of response to PD-L1 blockade with atezolizumab in urothelial cancer. Pretreatment tumor samples, along with matched peripheral blood serially collected before and after atezolizumab treatment, were subjected to TCR sequencing. Progression-free survival longer than 6 months counted as durable clinical benefit, and TCR features were additionally tested against both progression-free and overall survival. In the same patients, whole exome sequencing and RNA sequencing of pretreatment tumors were performed in addition to TCR sequencing. About 10 patients achieved durable clinical benefit and approximately 19 did not. Around 30 patients had pretreatment blood TCR-seq, 24 had at least one posttreatment blood collection, and 24 had tumor TCR-seq. The investigation overall reported the following: A pretreatment peripheral blood TCR clonality below the median was linked to improved progression-free and overall survival. Among patients with durable benefit, tumor-associated TCR clones showed greater expansion in peripheral blood 3 weeks after treatment started (n ≈ 21, p = 0.022). Because of the small sample size (n ≈ 27) and the many exploratory analyses performed, the results are intended to be regarded as hypothesis-generating.

Each PCR received spiked-in synthetic TCR analog templates so that absolute template abundance could be estimated from read counts. Using the immunoSEQ assay, TCRbeta CDR3 regions were amplified from genomic DNA with bias-controlled V and J gene primers. Sequencing of rearranged TCRbeta segments was done at approximately 20X coverage. The paper's processing steps were these. Sequencing errors were corrected by clustering and CDR3s were annotated against IMGT to assign V, D and J genes. Only productive TCRbeta rearrangements were used in downstream analyses, excluding out-of-frame or stop-codon sequences. To compute clonality, Shannon entropy was normalized by the log of the number of unique productive sequences and then subtracted from one. Fisher's exact test with Benjamini-Hochberg correction, at a threshold of adjusted p below 0.01, was used to find clones that differed between time points or between blood and tumor. Imported from immuneACCESS, the table was reduced by TCRdb to in-frame sequences with V and J called. These copies leave out some clones; in studies compared against another copy, an unresolved V gene accounts for under half, and the cause of the remainder is not known. For V, J and clone size, that table is used; D and trimming come from the DNA. The table for this sample lists approximately 70,000 clones; roughly nine tenths of them were counted only once. Approximately 3.2% of the sample goes to the ten largest clones.

The CDR3 contains 13 residues, cysteine and phenylalanine counted. Only the CDR3 portion is preserved as DNA: 39 bases, with reading frame beginning at the first base. CDR1 and CDR2, per the germline V gene, are ENHRY and SYGVKD. V drops 6 bases and J drops 7 bases, leaving 10 bases in between. The cohort included about 29 patients with locally advanced or metastatic urothelial carcinoma who were treated at Memorial Sloan Kettering on a trial protocol. Peripheral blood mononuclear cells were collected pretreatment and during treatment, with between 1 and 8 total time points obtained per patient. The Qiagen DNeasy Blood extraction kit was used to purify genomic DNA from total PBMCs and tumor samples. PBMCs were collected pretreatment and during treatment, and were isolated and stored as previously described. On this clone: The clone's antigen remains unknown. No much larger clonotype is one base removed from it; base qualities were not supplied.

The origin of this receptor is a man aged 60-69 years with urothelial cancer. The sample was PBMCs, taken around atezolizumab (anti-PD-L1) treatment. The chain joins TRBV10-3 to TRBJ1-6, with TRBD1 tentatively as D gene (5 bases match). At the DNA level, the sequence is TGTGCCATCAGACCTCGGGGGAATTCACCCCTCCACTTT. Its protein product is CAIRPRGNSPLHF.